The 10 T cell receptor beta chains below were found in one sample sequenced in a study of cytomegalovirus exposure and HLA in healthy donors. The PCR made use of 60 Vbeta and 13 Jbeta primers. The data were produced by immunoSEQ multiplex PCR, yet TCRdb's version contains in-frame clones alone and is incomplete. The sample has about 86,000 clones, over 75% seen once; the top ten hold about 6.1%. Material: PBMCs. The receptor source for this set is a female donor in good health and CMV-seronegative.

V and J are TRBV5-5 and TRBJ1-4, with D unclear. Germline V gene lookup returns CDR1 SGHKS and CDR2 YYEKEE (reference sequence). V was clipped by 4 bases and J by 3 bases, with 7 bases between them. The CDR3 is 13 amino acids. DNA of the CDR3: TGTGCCAGCAGCCCCGTTCCTAATGAAAAACTGTTTTTT. This encodes CASSPVPNEKLFF.

The chain employs TRBV5-1 and TRBJ2-7; 12 nucleotides match TRBD1. V dropped 5 bases and J dropped 5; count of bases not matched to a gene: 11. The germline V gene encodes CDR1 SGHRS and CDR2 YFSETQ. The CDR3 loop spans 16 amino acids. CDR3: CASREGPGQGAHEQYF. The CDR3 DNA sequence: TGCGCCAGCAGAGAAGGTCCGGGACAGGGGGCCCACGAGCAGTACTTC. The entire variable domain, with the rest obtained from reference TRBV5-1 and TRBJ2-7, is as follows: KAGVTQTPRYLIKTRGQQVTLSCSPISGHRSVSWYQQTPGQGLQFLFEYFSETQRNKGNFPGRFSGRQFSNSRSEMNVSTLELGDSALYLCASREGPGQGAHEQYFGPGTRLTVT.

This chain links TRBV9 with TRBJ2-7, with no clear D. Trimming cost V 1 base and J 4 bases, with 15 bases left between them. Germline V gene sequence: CDR1 SGDLS, CDR2 YYNGEE. This CDR3 is built from 15 residues. CDR3 sequence (DNA): TGTGCCAGCAGCGTAATCGACGGAGCCCAATACGAGCAGTACTTC. Protein sequence: CASSVIDGAQYEQYF.

The gene calls are TRBV6-1 and TRBJ1-5; D gene ambiguous. The germline V and J ends were trimmed by 2 bases and 5 bases, with 16 bases remaining between them. The CDR3 has 16 amino acids. In germline, CDR1 is MNHNS, CDR2 SASEGT. The CDR3 reads CASSERRLNLDQPQHF. CDR3 DNA: TGTGCCAGCAGTGAAAGGAGGCTGAATCTGGATCAGCCCCAGCATTTT.

This clone was recorded once. The CDR3 DNA sequence: TGTGCCAGCAGTGAACTATGGACGCAGTATTTT. This translates into CASSELWTQYF. The chain carries TRBV6-1 and TRBJ2-3; D call uncertain. This CDR3 has 11 amino acids. V dropped 2 bases and J dropped 9 bases, with 6 bases sitting between them. Germline V CDR1 and CDR2: MNHNS, SASEGT.

The chain combines TRBV6-5 with TRBJ2-7, with a tentative D call TRBD1 (6 bases). The V end lost 7 bases, the J end lost 6 bases, and 19 bases lay between the germline ends. The CDR3 sequence is 14 residues long. The germline V gene encodes CDR1 MNHEY and CDR2 SVGAGI. This CDR3 reads CASTLTRDTFEQYF. CDR3 DNA sequence: TGTGCCAGCACCCTAACAAGGGACACTTTCGAGCAGTACTTC.

The J gene is TRBJ2-7, the V gene TRBV7-6; TRBD2 matches at 13 bases. Per germline, CDR1 SGHVS and CDR2 FNYEAQ. CDR3 length: 16 amino acids. The J segment lost 2 bases and the V segment lost 5 bases, leaving 6 bases of the junction unmatched. The CDR3 is CASSPPGLAGTYEQYF. The CDR3 nucleotides read TGTGCCAGCAGCCCACCGGGACTAGCGGGGACCTACGAGCAGTACTTC.

The V gene is TRBV2, the J gene TRBJ1-5, with TRBD1 as a possible D gene (5 bases). The CDR3 runs to 14 residues. Trimming removed 4 bases from V and 2 bases from J, with 9 bases in between. The germline CDR1 and CDR2 sequences are SNHLY and FYNNEI. This chain's CDR3 is CASSAGQGNQPQHF. The CDR3 region has the DNA TGTGCCAGCAGTGCAGGGCAAGGCAATCAGCCCCAGCATTTT.

The chain joins TRBV21-1 to TRBJ2-1; the D call of TRBD2 is as the table states it, not checked on the DNA. TRBV21-1 is a documented pseudogene. The CDR3 spans 15 residues. This CDR3 reads CASSTREHNDNEQFF. In DNA form, the CDR3 reads TGTGCCAGCAGCACCCGGGAACACAACGACAATGAGCAGTTCTTC.

The chain uses TRBV13 and TRBJ2-7; TRBD2 matches 7 bases. Trimming took 4 bases from V and 5 from J; bases not matched to a gene: 11. The CDR3 has 15 amino acids. Germline CDR1 and CDR2: PRHDT and FYEKMQ (reference sequence). CDR3 residues: CASSSGWGGFDEQYF. CDR3 DNA: TGTGCCAGCAGCTCCGGTTGGGGGGGGTTTGACGAGCAGTACTTC.